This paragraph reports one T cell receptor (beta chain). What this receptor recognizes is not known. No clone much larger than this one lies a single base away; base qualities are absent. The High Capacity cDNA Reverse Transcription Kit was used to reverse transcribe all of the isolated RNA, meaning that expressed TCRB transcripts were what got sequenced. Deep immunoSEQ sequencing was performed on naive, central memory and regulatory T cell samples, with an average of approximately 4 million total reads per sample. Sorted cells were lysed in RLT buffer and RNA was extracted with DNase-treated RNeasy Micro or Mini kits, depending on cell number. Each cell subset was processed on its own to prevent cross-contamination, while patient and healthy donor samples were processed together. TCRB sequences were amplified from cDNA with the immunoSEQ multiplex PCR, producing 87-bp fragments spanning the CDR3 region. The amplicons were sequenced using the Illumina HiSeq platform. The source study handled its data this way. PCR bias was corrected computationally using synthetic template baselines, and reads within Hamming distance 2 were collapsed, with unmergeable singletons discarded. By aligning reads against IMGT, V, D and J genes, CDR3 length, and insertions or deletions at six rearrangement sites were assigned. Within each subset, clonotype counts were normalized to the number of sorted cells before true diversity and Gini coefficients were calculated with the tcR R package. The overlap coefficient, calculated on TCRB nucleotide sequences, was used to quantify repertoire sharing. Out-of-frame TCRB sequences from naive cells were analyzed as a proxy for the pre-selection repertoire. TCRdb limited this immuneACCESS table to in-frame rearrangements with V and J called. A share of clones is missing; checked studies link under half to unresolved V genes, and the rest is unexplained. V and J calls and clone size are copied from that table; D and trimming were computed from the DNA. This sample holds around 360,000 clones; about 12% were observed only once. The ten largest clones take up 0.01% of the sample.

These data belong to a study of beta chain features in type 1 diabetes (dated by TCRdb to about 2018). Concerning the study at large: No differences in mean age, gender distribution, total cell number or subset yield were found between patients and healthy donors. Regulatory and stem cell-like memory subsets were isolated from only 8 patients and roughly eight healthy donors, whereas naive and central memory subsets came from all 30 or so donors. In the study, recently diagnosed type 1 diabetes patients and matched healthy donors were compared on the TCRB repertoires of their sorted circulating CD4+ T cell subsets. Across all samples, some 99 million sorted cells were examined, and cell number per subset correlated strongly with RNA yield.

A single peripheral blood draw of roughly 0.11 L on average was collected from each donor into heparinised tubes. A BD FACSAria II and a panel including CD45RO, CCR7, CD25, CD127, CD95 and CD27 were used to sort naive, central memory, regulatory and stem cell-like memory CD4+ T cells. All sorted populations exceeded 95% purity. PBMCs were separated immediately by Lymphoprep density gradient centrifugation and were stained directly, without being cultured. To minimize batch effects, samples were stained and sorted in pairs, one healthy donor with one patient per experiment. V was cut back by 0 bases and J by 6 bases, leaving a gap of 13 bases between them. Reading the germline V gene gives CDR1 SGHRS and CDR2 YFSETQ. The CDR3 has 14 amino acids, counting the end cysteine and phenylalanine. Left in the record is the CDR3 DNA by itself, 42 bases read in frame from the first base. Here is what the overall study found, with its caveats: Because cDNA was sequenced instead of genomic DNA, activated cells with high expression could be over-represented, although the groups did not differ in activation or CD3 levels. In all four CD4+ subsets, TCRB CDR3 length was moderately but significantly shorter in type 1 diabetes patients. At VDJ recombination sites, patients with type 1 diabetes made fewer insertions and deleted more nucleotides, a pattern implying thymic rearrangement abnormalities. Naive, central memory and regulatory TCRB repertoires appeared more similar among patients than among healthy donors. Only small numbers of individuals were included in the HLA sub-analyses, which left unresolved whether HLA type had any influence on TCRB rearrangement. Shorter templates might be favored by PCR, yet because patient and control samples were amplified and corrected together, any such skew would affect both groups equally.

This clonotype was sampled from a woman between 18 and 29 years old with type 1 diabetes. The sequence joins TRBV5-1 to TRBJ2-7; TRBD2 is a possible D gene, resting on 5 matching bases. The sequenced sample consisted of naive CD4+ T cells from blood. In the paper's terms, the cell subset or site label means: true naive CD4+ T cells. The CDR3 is CASSLEASNGEQYF. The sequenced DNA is TGCGCCAGCAGCTTGGAGGCTAGCAATGGCGAGCAGTACTTC.